The clone carrying this TCR beta chain occurred a few times. Its target is not known. Of the isolated RNA, all was reverse transcribed, and so the sequenced material was expressed TCRB transcripts. Here immunoSEQ multiplex PCR was the method, and the copy in TCRdb shows in-frame clones only, minus some. The sample carries 110,000 to 150,000 clones, 9% to 9.5% recorded once. This specimen comes from a study of beta chain features in type 1 diabetes. The overall study: Over all samples combined, some 99,000,000 sorted cells were examined.

Study-level findings and limits: Among patients with Type 1 diabetes, TCRB CDR3s were moderately but significantly shorter in every one of the four CD4+ subsets.

This CDR3 is built from 14 residues. The germline V gene encodes CDR1 SGHNT and CDR2 YYREEE (reference sequence). V gave up 4 bases and J gave up 2 bases, with 13 bases separating them. CD45RO/CCR7/CD25/CD127/CD95/CD27 sorting isolated CD4+ naive, central memory, regulatory and stem cell-like memory cells. The sequencing input was central memory CD4+ T cells from blood. This rearrangement joins TRBV5-4 to TRBJ2-7, with D perhaps TRBD1 (6 bases). The sequence came from a young man in good health. CDR3 sequence reads: CASSQQGTAYEQYF. The DNA of the CDR3 is TGTGCCAGCAGCCAACAGGGCACGGCCTACGAGCAGTACTTC.